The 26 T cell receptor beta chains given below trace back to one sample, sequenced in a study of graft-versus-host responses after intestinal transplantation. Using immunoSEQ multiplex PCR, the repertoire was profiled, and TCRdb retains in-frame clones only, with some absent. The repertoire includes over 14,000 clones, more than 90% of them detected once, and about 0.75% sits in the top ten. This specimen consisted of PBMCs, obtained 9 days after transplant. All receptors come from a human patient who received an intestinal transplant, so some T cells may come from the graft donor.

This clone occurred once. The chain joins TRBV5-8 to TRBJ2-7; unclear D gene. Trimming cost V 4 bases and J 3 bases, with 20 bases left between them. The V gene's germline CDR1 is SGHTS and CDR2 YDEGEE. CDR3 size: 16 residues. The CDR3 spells CASSHTTIHTHYEQYF. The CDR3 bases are TGTGCCAGCAGCCACACCACCATCCACACCCACTACGAGCAGTACTTC.

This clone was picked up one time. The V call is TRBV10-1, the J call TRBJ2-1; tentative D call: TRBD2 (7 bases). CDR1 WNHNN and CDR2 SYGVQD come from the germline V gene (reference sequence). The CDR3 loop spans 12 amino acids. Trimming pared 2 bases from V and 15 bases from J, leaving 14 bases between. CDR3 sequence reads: CASSEAGGPSFF. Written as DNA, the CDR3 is TGCGCCAGCAGTGAGGCCGGGGGGCCTTCGTTCTTC.

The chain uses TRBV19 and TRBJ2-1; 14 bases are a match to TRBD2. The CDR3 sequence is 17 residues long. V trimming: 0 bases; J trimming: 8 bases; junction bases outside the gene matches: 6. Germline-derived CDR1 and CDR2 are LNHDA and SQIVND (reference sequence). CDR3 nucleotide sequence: TGTGCCAGTAGTATAGACCCGGGACTAGCGGGAGTCGATGAGCAGTTCTTC. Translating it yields CASSIDPGLAGVDEQFF.

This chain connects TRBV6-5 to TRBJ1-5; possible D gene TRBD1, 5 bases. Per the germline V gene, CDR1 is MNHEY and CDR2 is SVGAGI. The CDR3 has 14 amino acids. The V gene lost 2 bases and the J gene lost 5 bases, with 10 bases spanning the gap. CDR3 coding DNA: TGTGCCAGCAGTTACGGGTCGGGGGATCAGCCCCAGCATTTT. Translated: CASSYGSGDQPQHF.

CDR3 bases: TGTGCCAGCAGCCCTAGCGGGAGCCACGAGCAGTACTTC. It yields the protein CASSPSGSHEQYF. V and J are TRBV11-2 and TRBJ2-7, with 10 positions matching TRBD2. The CDR3 sequence is 13 residues long. CDR1 and CDR2 from the germline V gene are SGHAT and FQNNGV. V lost 5 bases, J lost 5 bases, and 3 bases stayed unmatched.

The CDR3 region is CASSERTTYEQYF. Here the CDR3 DNA reads TGTGCCAGCTCAGAGCGTACCACCTACGAGCAGTACTTC. The chain joins TRBV27 to TRBJ2-7; D not resolved. The V and J ends lost 8 bases and 2 bases respectively, with 13 bases between them. Germline CDR1 MNHEY, CDR2 SMNVEV (reference sequence). The CDR3 covers 13 residues.

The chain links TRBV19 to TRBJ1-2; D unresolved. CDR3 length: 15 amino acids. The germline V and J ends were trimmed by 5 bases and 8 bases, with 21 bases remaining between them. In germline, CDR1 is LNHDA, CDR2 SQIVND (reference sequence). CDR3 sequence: CASSFTLTGVKGYTF. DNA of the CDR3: TGTGCCAGTAGTTTCACCCTTACCGGGGTGAAAGGCTACACCTTC.

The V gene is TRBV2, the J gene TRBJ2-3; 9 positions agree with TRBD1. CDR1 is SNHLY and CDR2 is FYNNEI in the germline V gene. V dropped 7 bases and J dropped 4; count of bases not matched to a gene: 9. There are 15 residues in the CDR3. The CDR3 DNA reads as TGTGCCAGCACGCGGACAGGGGAGGCGCCAGATACGCAGTATTTT. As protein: CASTRTGEAPDTQYF.

The CDR3 reads CATSRDRAKWEKLFF. As DNA, the CDR3 is TGTGCCACCAGCAGAGATCGGGCGAAGTGGGAAAAACTGTTTTTT. The chain carries TRBV15 and TRBJ1-4; D remains ambiguous. Looked up from germline, CDR1 is LNHNV and CDR2 is YYDKDF (reference sequence). V lost 0 bases and J 8 bases, leaving 13 bases between the germline ends. There are 15 residues in the CDR3.

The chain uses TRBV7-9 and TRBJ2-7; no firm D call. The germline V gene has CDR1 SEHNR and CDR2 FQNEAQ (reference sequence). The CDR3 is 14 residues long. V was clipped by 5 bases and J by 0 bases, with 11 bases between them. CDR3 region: CASSARENSYEQYF. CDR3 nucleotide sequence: TGTGCCAGCAGCGCGAGAGAGAACTCCTACGAGCAGTACTTC.

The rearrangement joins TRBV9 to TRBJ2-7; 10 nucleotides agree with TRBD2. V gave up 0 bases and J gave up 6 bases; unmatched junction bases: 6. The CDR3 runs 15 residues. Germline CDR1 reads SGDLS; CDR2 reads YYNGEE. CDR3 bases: TGTGCCAGCAGCGTAGGCCCAGCGGGAGGGAGCGAGCAGTACTTC. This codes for CASSVGPAGGSEQYF. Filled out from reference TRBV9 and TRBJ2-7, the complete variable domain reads DSGVTQTPKHLITATGQRVTLRCSPRSGDLSVYWYQQSLDQGLQFLIQYYNGEERAKGNILERFSAQQFPDLHSELNLSSLELGDSALYFCASSVGPAGGSEQYFGPGTRLTVT.

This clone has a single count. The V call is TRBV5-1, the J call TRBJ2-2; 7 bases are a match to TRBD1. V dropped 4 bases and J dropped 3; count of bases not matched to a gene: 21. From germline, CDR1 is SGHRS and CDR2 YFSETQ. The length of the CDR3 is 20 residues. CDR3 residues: CASSPSRVGGPFSHTGELFF. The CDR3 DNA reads TGCGCCAGCAGCCCCTCCCGGGTAGGGGGCCCTTTTTCCCACACCGGGGAGCTGTTTTTT.

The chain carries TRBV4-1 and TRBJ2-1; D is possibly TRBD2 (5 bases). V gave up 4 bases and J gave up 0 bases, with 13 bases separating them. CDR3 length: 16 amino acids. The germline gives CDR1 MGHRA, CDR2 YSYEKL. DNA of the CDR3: TGCGCCAGCAGCCTTTCAGCGGCGAGCTCCTACAATGAGCAGTTCTTC. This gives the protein CASSLSAASSYNEQFF.

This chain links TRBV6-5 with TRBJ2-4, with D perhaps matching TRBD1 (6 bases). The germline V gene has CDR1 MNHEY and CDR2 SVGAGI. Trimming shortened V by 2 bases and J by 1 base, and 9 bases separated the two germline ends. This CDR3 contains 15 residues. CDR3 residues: CASSYRGTAKNIQYF. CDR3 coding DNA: TGTGCCAGCAGTTACAGGGGGACGGCCAAAAACATTCAGTACTTC.

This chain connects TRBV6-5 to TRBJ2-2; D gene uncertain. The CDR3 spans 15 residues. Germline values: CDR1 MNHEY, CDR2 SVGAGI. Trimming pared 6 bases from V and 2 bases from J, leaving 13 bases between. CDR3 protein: CASSLVPTNTGELFF. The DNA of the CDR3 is TGTGCCAGCAGCCTAGTTCCCACAAACACCGGGGAGCTGTTTTTT.

CDR3 nucleotides: TGCGCCAGCAGCTTGGGGCGGGAGAACTACGAGCAGTACTTC. This encodes CASSLGRENYEQYF. The V and J genes are TRBV5-1 and TRBJ2-7, with 7 bases lining up with TRBD2. Trimming at V came to 0 bases and at J to 3 bases, leaving 3 bases not matched to a gene. Germline-derived CDR1 and CDR2 are SGHRS and YFSETQ. This CDR3 region has 14 residues.

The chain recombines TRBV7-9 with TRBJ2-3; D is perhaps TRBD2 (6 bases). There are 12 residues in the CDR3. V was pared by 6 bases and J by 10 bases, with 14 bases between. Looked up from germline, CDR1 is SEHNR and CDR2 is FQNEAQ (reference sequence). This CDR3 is CASRDYSTSQYF. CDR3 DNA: TGTGCCAGCAGGGACTACTCTACTTCGCAGTATTTT.

CDR3 sequence (DNA): TGTGCCAGCAGGCGAGACGGTCAGCCCCAGCATTTT. As protein: CASRRDGQPQHF. This chain links TRBV4-2 with TRBJ1-5; D call uncertain. In germline, CDR1 is LGHNA, CDR2 YNFKEQ. V lost 6 bases, J lost 6 bases, and 9 bases lay in between. The CDR3 has 12 amino acids.

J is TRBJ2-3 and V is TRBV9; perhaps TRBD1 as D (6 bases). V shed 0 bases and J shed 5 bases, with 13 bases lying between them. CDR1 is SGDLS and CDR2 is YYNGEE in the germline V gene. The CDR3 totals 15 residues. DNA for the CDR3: TGTGCCAGCAGCGTAGGTGGCAGGGGTATAGATACGCAGTATTTT. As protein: CASSVGGRGIDTQYF. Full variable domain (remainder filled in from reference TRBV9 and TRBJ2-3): DSGVTQTPKHLITATGQRVTLRCSPRSGDLSVYWYQQSLDQGLQFLIQYYNGEERAKGNILERFSAQQFPDLHSELNLSSLELGDSALYFCASSVGGRGIDTQYFGPGTRLTVL.

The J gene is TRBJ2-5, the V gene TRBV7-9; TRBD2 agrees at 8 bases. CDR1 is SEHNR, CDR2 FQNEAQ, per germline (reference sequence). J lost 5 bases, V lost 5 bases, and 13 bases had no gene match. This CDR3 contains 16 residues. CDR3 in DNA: TGTGCCAGCAGCCCCGTGAGGGGACTAGGATGGGAGACCCAGTACTTC. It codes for CASSPVRGLGWETQYF.

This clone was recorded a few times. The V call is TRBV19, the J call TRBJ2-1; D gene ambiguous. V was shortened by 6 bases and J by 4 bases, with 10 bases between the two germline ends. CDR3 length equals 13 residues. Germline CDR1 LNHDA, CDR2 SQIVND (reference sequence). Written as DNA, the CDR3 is TGTGCCAGTAGAGCGCGGAATTACAATGAGCAGTTCTTC. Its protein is CASRARNYNEQFF. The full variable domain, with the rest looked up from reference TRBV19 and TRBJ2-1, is DGGITQSPKYLFRKEGQNVTLSCEQNLNHDAMYWYRQDPGQGLRLIYYSQIVNDFQKGDIAEGYSVSREKKESFPLTVTSAQKNPTAFYLCASRARNYNEQFFGPGTRLTVL.

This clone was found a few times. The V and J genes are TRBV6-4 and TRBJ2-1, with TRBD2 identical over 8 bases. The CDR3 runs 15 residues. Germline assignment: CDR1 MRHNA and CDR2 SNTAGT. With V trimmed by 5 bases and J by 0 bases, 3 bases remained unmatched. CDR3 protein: CASSTSGSSYNEQFF. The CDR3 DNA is TGTGCCAGCAGTACTAGCGGTAGCTCCTACAATGAGCAGTTCTTC.

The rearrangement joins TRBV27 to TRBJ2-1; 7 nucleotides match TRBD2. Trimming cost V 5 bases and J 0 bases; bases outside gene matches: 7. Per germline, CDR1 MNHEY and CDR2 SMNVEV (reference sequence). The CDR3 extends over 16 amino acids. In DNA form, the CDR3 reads TGTGCCAGCAGTGCTAGCGGTCACCTCTCCTACAATGAGCAGTTCTTC. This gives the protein CASSASGHLSYNEQFF.

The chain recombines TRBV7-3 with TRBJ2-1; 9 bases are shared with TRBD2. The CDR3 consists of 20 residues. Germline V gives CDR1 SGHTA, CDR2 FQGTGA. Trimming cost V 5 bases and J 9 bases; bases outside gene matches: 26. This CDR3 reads CASSPPTTATELAGPVEQFF. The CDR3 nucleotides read TGTGCCAGCAGCCCGCCAACCACCGCCACGGAGCTAGCGGGACCTGTTGAGCAGTTCTTC. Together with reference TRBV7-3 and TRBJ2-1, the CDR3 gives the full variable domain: GAGVSQTPSNKVTEKGKYVELRCDPISGHTALYWYRQSLGQGPEFLIYFQGTGAADDSGLPNDRFFAVRPEGSVSTLKIQRTERGDSAVYLCASSPPTTATELAGPVEQFFGPGTRLTVL.

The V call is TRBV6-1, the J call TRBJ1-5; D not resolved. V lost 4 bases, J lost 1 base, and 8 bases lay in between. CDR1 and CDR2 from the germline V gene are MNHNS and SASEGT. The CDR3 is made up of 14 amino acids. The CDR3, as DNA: TGTGCCAGCAGTGCCCAATGGAGCAATCAGCCCCAGCATTTT. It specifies CASSAQWSNQPQHF.

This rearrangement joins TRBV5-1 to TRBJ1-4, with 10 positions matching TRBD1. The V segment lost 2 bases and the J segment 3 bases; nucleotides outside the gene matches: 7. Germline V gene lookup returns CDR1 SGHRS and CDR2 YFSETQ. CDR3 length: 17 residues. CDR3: CASSLPGQGIPNEKLFF. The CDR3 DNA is TGCGCCAGCAGCTTACCGGGACAGGGGATACCTAATGAAAAACTGTTTTTT.